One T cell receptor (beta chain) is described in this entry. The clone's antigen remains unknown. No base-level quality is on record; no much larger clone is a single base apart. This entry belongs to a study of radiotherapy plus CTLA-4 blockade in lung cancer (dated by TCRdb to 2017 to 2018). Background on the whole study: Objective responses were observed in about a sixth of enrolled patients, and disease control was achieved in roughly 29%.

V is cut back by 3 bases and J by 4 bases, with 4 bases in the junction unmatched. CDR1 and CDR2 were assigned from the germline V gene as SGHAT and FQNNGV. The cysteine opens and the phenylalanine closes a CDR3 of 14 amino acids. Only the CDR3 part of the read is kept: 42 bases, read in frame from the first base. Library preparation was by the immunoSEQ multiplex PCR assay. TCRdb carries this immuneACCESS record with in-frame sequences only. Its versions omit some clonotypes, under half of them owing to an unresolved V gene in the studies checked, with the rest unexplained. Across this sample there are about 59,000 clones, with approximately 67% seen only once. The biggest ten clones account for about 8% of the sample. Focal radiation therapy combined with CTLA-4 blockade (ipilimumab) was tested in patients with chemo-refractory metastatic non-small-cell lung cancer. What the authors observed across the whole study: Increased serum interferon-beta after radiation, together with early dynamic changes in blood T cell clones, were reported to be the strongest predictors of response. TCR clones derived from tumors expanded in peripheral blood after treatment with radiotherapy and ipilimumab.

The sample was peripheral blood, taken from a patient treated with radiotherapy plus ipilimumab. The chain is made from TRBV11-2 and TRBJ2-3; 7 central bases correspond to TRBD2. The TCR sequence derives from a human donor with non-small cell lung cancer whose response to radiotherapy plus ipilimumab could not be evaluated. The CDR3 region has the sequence CASSLSGGADTQYF. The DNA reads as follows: TGTGCCAGCAGCTTGTCGGGGGGAGCAGATACGCAGTATTTT.